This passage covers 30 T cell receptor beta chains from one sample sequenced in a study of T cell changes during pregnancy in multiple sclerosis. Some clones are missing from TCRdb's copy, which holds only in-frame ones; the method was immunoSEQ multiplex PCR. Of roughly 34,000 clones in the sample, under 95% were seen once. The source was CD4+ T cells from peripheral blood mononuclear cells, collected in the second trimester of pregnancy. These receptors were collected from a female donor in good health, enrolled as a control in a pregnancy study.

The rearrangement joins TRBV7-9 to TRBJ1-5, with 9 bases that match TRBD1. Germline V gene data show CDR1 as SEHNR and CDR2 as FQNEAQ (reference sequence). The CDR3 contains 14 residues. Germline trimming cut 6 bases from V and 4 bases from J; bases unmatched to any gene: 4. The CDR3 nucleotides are TGTGCCAGCAGGGGGACAGGGACAAATCAGCCCCAGCATTTT. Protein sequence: CASRGTGTNQPQHF. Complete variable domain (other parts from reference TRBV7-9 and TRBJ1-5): DTGVSQNPRHKITKRGQNVTFRCDPISEHNRLYWYRQTLGQGPEFLTYFQNEAQLEKSRLLSDRFSAERPKGSFSTLEIQRTEQGDSAMYLCASRGTGTNQPQHFGDGTRLSIL.

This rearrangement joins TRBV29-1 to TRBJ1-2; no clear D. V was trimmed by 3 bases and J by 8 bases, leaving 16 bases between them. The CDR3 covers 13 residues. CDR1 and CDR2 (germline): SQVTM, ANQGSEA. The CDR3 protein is CSVDAERAGGYTF. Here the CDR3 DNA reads TGCAGCGTTGACGCAGAGAGGGCGGGAGGCTACACCTTC.

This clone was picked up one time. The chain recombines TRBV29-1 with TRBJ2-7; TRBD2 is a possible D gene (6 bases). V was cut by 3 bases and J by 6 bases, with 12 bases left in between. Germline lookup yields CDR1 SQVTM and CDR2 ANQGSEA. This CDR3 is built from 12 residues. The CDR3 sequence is CSVEEGFGEQYF. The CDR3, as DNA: TGCAGCGTTGAGGAGGGGTTTGGCGAGCAGTACTTC.

DNA of the CDR3: TGTGCCAGCTCACCAGAAGACAGGGGATACACTGAAGCTTTCTTT. Protein: CASSPEDRGYTEAFF. This chain uses TRBV18 with TRBJ1-1; TRBD1 aligns across 8 bases. The CDR3 loop spans 15 amino acids. The ends lost 2 bases at V and 3 bases at J; junction bases unmatched: 5. Germline CDR1 KGHSH, CDR2 LQKENI.

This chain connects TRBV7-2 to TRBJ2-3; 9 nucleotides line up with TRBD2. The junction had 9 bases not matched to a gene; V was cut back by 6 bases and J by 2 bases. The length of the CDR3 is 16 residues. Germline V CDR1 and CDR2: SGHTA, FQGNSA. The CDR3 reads CASRLLAGVITDTQYF. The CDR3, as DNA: TGTGCCAGCAGACTTTTAGCGGGAGTCATCACAGATACGCAGTATTTT.

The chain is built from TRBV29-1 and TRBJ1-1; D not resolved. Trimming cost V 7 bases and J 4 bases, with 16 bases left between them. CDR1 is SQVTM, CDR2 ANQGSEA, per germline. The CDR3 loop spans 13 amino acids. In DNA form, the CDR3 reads TGCAGCGCCGAGGAGGGAGGGCTCACTGAAGCTTTCTTT. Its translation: CSAEEGGLTEAFF.

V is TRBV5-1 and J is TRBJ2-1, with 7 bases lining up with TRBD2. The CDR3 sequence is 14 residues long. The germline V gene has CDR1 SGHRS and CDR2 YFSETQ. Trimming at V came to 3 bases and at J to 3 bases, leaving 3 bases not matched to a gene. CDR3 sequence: CASSSGGGYNEQFF. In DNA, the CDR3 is TGCGCCAGCAGCTCGGGGGGAGGCTACAATGAGCAGTTCTTC.

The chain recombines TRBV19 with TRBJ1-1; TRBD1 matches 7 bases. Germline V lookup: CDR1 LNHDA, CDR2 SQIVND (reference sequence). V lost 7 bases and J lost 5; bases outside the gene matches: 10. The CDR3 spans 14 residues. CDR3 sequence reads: CASIPETGRTEAFF. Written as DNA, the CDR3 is TGTGCCAGTATCCCCGAGACAGGGCGAACTGAAGCTTTCTTT.

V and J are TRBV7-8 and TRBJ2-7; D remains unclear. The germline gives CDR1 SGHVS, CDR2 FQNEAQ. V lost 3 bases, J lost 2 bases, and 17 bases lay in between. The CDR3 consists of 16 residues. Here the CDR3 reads CASSFTGVGLAYEQYF. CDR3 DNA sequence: TGTGCCAGCAGCTTTACCGGAGTTGGTCTAGCCTACGAGCAGTACTTC.

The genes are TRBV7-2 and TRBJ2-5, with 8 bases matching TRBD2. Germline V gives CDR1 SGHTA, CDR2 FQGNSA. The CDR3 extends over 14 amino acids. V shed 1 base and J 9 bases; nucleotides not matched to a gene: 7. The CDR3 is CASSLGGSGMPQYF. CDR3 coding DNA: TGTGCCAGCAGCTTAGGAGGTAGCGGGATGCCCCAGTACTTC. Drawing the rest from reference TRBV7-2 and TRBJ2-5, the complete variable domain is GAGVSQSPSNKVTEKGKDVELRCDPISGHTALYWYRQSLGQGLEFLIYFQGNSAPDKSGLPSDRFSAERTGGSVSTLTIQRTQQEDSAVYLCASSLGGSGMPQYFGPGTRLLVL.

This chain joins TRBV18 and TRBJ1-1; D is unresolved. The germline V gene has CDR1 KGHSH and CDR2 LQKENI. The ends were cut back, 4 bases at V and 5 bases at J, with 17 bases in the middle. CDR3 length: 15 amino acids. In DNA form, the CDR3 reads TGTGCCAGCTCACAATTCGGAGGGCAAGGAACTGAAGCTTTCTTT. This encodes CASSQFGGQGTEAFF.

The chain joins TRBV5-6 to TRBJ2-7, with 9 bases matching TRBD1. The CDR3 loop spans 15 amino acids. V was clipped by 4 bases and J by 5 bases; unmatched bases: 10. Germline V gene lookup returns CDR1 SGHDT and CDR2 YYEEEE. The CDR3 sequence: CASSRTGEHRDEQYF. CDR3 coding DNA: TGTGCCAGCAGCAGGACAGGGGAACATCGAGACGAGCAGTACTTC. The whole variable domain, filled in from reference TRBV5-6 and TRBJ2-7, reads DAGVTQSPTHLIKTRGQQVTLRCSPKSGHDTVSWYQQALGQGPQFIFQYYEEEERQRGNFPDRFSGHQFPNYSSELNVNALLLGDSALYLCASSRTGEHRDEQYFGPGTRLTVT.

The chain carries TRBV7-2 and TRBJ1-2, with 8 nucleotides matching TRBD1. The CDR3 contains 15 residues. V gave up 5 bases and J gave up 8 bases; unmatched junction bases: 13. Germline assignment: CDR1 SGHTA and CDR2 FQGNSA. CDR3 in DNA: TGTGCCAGCAGCAACAAGGACAGGGTCCAACGAGGCTACACCTTC. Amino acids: CASSNKDRVQRGYTF. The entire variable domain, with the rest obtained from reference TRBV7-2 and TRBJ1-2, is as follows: GAGVSQSPSNKVTEKGKDVELRCDPISGHTALYWYRQSLGQGLEFLIYFQGNSAPDKSGLPSDRFSAERTGGSVSTLTIQRTQQEDSAVYLCASSNKDRVQRGYTFGSGTRLTVV.

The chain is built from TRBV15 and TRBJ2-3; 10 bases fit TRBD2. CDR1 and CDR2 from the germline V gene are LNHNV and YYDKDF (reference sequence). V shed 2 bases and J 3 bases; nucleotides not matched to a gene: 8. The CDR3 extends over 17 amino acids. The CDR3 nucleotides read TGTGCCACCAGCAGAACGCGGACTAGCGGTTATACAGATACGCAGTATTTT. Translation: CATSRTRTSGYTDTQYF.

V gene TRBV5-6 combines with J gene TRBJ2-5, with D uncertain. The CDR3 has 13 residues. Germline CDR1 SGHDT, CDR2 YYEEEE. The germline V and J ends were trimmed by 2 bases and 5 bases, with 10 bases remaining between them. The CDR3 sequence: CASSFASGETQYF. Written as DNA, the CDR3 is TGTGCCAGCAGCTTTGCTAGTGGGGAGACCCAGTACTTC.

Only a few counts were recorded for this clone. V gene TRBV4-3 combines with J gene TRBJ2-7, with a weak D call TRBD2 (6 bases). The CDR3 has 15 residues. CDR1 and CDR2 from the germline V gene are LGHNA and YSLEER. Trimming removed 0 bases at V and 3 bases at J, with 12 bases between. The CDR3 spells CASSQDLEGDYEQYF. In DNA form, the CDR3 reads TGCGCCAGCAGCCAAGATCTGGAGGGAGACTACGAGCAGTACTTC.

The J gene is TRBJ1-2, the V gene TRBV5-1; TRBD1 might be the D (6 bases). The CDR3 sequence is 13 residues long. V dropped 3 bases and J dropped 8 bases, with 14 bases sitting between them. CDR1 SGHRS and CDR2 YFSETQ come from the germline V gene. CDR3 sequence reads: CASSYRGGEGYTF. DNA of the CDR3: TGCGCCAGCAGCTACCGGGGGGGCGAAGGCTACACCTTC.

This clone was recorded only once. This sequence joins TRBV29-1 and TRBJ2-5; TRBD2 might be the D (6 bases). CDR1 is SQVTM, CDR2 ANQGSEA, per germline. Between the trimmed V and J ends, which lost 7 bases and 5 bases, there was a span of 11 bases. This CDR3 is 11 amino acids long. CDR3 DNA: TGCAGCGGCGGGGACGGGGAGACCCAGTACTTC. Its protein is CSGGDGETQYF.

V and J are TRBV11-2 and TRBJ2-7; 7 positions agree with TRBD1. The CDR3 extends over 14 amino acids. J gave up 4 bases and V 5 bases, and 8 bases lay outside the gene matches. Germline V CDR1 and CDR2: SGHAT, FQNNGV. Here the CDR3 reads CASSLGGQPYEQYF. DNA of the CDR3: TGTGCCAGCAGCCTAGGGGGACAGCCGTACGAGCAGTACTTC.

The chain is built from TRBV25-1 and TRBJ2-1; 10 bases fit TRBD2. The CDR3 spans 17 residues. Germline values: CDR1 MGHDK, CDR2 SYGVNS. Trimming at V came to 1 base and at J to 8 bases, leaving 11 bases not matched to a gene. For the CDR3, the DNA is TGTGCCAGCAGTGAATGGGGCTCTAGCGGGAGTCTTTATGAGCAGTTCTTC. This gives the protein CASSEWGSSGSLYEQFF.

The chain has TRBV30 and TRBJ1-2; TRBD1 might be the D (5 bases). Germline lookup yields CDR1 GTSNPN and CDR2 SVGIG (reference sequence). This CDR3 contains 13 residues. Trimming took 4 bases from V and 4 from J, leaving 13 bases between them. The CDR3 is CAWKDAGPYGYTF. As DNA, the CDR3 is TGTGCCTGGAAGGATGCAGGGCCCTATGGCTACACCTTC. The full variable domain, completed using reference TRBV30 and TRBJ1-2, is SQTIHQWPATLVQPVGSPLSLECTVEGTSNPNLYWYRQAAGRGLQLLFYSVGIGQISSEVPQNLSASRPQDRQFILSSKKLLLSDSGFYLCAWKDAGPYGYTFGSGTRLTVV.

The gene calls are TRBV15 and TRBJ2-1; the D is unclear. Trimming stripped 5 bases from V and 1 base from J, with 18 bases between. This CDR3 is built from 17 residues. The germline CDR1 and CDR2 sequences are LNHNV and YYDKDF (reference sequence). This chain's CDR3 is CATSPERPPMSYNEQFF. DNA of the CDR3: TGTGCCACCAGCCCCGAGAGGCCCCCTATGTCCTACAATGAGCAGTTCTTC.

The chain's CDR3 is CASSRPGGTGELFF. DNA for the CDR3: TGTGCCAGCTCACGTCCCGGGGGAACCGGGGAGCTGTTTTTT. The chain combines TRBV18 with TRBJ2-2; D is possibly TRBD2 (6 bases). Trimming took 4 bases from V and 5 from J, leaving 11 bases between them. The CDR3 runs 14 residues. The germline V gene has CDR1 KGHSH and CDR2 LQKENI.

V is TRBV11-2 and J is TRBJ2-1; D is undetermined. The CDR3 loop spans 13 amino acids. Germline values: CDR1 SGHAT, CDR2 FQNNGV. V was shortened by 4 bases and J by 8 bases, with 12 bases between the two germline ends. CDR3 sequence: CASSSVPLDEQFF. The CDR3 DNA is TGTGCCAGCAGCTCAGTTCCTTTGGATGAGCAGTTCTTC.

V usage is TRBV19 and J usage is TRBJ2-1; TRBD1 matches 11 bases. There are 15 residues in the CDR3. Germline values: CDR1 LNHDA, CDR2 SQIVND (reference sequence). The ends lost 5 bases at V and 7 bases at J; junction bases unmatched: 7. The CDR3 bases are TGTGCCAGTAGTTCCGGGACAGGGGGGAGGAATGAGCAGTTCTTC. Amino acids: CASSSGTGGRNEQFF. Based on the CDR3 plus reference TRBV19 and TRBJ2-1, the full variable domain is DGGITQSPKYLFRKEGQNVTLSCEQNLNHDAMYWYRQDPGQGLRLIYYSQIVNDFQKGDIAEGYSVSREKKESFPLTVTSAQKNPTAFYLCASSSGTGGRNEQFFGPGTRLTVL.

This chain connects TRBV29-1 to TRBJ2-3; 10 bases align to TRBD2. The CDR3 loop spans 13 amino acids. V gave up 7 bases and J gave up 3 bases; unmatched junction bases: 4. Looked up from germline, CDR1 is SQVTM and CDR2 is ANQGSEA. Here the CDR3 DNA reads TGCAGCGAGAATAGCGGGGGGACAGATACGCAGTATTTT. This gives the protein CSENSGGTDTQYF.

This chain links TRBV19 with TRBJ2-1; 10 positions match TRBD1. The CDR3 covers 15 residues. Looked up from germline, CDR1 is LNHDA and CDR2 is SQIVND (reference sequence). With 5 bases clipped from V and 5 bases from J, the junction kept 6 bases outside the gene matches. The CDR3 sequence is CASSGQGVRNNEQFF. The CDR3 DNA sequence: TGTGCCAGTAGTGGACAGGGGGTACGGAACAATGAGCAGTTCTTC.

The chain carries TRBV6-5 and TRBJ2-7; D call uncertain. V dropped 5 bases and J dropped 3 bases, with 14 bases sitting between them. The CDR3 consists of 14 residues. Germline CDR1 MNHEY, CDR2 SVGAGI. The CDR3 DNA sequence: TGTGCCAGCAGTCGGGTCTTCACGGGCTACGAGCAGTACTTC. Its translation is CASSRVFTGYEQYF.

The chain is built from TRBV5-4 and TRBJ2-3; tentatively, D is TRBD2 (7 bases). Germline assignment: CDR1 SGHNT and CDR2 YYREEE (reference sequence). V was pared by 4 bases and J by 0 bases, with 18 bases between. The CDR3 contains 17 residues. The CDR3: CASSSAGGPSSTDTQYF. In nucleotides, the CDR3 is TGTGCCAGCAGCAGTGCCGGGGGGCCCTCTAGCACAGATACGCAGTATTTT.

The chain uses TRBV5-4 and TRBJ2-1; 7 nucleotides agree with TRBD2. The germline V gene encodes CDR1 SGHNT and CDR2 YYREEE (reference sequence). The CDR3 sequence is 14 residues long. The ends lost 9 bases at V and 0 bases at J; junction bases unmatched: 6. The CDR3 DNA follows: TGTGCCACCCGGGGGGATTACTCCTACAATGAGCAGTTCTTC. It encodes CATRGDYSYNEQFF.